This T cell receptor beta chain was captured by sequencing in a study of T cell clonality in common variable immunodeficiency. Germline V gene sequence: CDR1 MNHNS, CDR2 SASEGT. The CDR3 covers 15 residues. J was trimmed by 0 bases and V by 0 bases; bases with no gene match: 2. Most patients and controls had Caucasian heritage. TCRdb's table, derived via immunoSEQ multiplex PCR, lists solely in-frame clones and lacks some. Altogether tens of thousands of clones were found in the sample, and no singletons occur. Study findings and constraints: T cell subpopulation sequencing would be needed to explain CVID clonality. Compared with healthy controls, CVID subjects showed increased TCRbeta clonality, mostly in about a third.

This clone was seen repeatedly, ten times or more. The target antigen is unknown. The read is 3 residues too short to cover the CDR3 end, so that end is filled in from the germline J gene. The chain links TRBV6-1 to TRBJ2-7; 7 bases line up with TRBD1. This receptor was obtained from a person aged 18-70 years in good health. The sample consisted of peripheral blood mononuclear cells. CDR3 bases read: TGTGCCAGCAGTGAAGCAGGGGGCTACTCCTACGAG. Translating gives CASSEAGGYSYE. The full CDR3 reads CASSEAGGYSYEQYF.